Presented here are 23 T cell receptor beta chains from one specimen sequenced in a study of T cells after yellow fever vaccination. In TCRdb, the 5' RACE reads were re-called with MiXCR into one record per CDR3 protein. The sample comprises about 580,000 distinct CDR3 sequences, roughly a sixth of which are singletons, and roughly 17% rests with the top ten. Sequences were derived from PBMCs, sampled less than 6 days after the first yellow fever vaccination. The receptor source for this set is a man younger than 30 who received the YFV17D yellow fever vaccine.

This clonotype occurred a few times. This chain links TRBV7-9 with TRBJ1-4; D perhaps matches TRBD1 (6 bases). This CDR3 contains 15 residues. Germline-derived CDR1 and CDR2 are SEHNR and FQNEAQ (reference sequence). V was cut by 5 bases and J by 2 bases, with 12 bases left in between. The CDR3 DNA reads TGTGCCAGCAGCGACACAGGGACCACTAATGAAAAACTGTTTTTT. It specifies CASSDTGTTNEKLFF.

This rearrangement joins TRBV12-3 or TRBV12-4 to TRBJ1-2, with D perhaps matching TRBD1 (5 bases). V was pared by 5 bases and J by 4 bases, with 11 bases between. The CDR3 consists of 13 residues. The CDR3 bases are TGTGCCAGCAGTATTGGGACGGTCTATGGCTACACCTTC. It yields the protein CASSIGTVYGYTF.

In its sample, this clonotype was seen a few times. This chain connects TRBV28 to TRBJ2-7, with TRBD1 as a possible D gene (6 bases). CDR1 is MDHEN, CDR2 SYDVKM, per germline. This CDR3 comprises 12 residues. Between the trimmed V and J ends, which lost 10 bases and 4 bases, there was a span of 14 bases. The CDR3 coding sequence is TGTGCCACCCGGGACACCCATTACGAGCAGTACGTC. It codes for CATRDTHYEQYV.

This chain links TRBV7-2 with TRBJ1-2, with 7 bases identical to TRBD1. With V trimmed by 5 bases and J by 8 bases, 11 bases remained unmatched. The CDR3 has 14 residues. Germline-derived CDR1 and CDR2 are SGHTA and FQGNSA. The CDR3 protein is CASSTILDRVGYTF. In DNA, the CDR3 is TGTGCCAGCAGCACCATCTTAGACAGGGTCGGCTACACCTTC.

This chain connects TRBV13 to TRBJ1-6; no clear D gene. Per germline, CDR1 PRHDT and CDR2 FYEKMQ (reference sequence). Trimming pared 5 bases from V and 13 bases from J, leaving 9 bases between. The CDR3 loop spans 11 amino acids. The CDR3: CASSLTRPLHF. The CDR3 DNA reads as TGTGCCAGCAGCCTCACCCGGCCCCTCCACTTT.

This clonotype was seen more than once but under ten times. This sequence joins TRBV20-1 and TRBJ2-4; D not certain. V shed 3 bases and J shed 3 bases, with 15 bases lying between them. The CDR3 runs to 15 residues. CDR1 DFQATT and CDR2 SNEGSKA come from the germline V gene (reference sequence). CDR3 loop: CSARQSGEGKNIQYF. The CDR3 coding sequence is TGCAGTGCTAGGCAGAGTGGGGAAGGCAAAAACATTCAGTACTTC.

This clonotype was found a few times. The chain has TRBV7-9 and TRBJ2-2, with no clear D. The CDR3 runs to 16 residues. V lost 7 bases and J lost 3, with 18 bases in between. The germline CDR1 and CDR2 sequences are SEHNR and FQNEAQ (reference sequence). Here the CDR3 DNA reads TGTGCCAGCATCCCTGTGGGGTCCCTAGACACCGGGGAGCTGTTTTTT. This gives the protein CASIPVGSLDTGELFF. The full variable domain, its missing parts supplied by reference TRBV7-9 and TRBJ2-2, is DTGVSQNPRHKITKRGQNVTFRCDPISEHNRLYWYRQTLGQGPEFLTYFQNEAQLEKSRLLSDRFSAERPKGSFSTLEIQRTEQGDSAMYLCASIPVGSLDTGELFFGEGSRLTVL.

This clonotype has a single count. This chain connects TRBV28 to TRBJ2-5; no clear D. The CDR3 has 15 amino acids. Germline V CDR1 and CDR2: MDHEN, SYDVKM. Trimming pared 5 bases from V and 0 bases from J, leaving 13 bases between. CDR3 sequence reads: CASSRRETYQETQYF. The CDR3 DNA reads as TGTGCCAGCAGTCGTCGAGAGACATACCAAGAGACCCAGTACTTC.

The J gene is TRBJ1-2, the V gene TRBV20-1, with TRBD1 as a possible D gene (5 bases). Looked up from germline, CDR1 is DFQATT and CDR2 is SNEGSKA (reference sequence). CDR3 length equals 12 residues. V lost 5 bases and J 2 bases, leaving 9 bases between the germline ends. In nucleotides, the CDR3 is TGCAGTGCTCCACAGGAAAACTATGGCTACACCTTC. Its protein is CSAPQENYGYTF.

This clonotype was counted only a few times. This sequence joins TRBV4-3 and TRBJ2-4; D might be TRBD2 (6 bases). The CDR3 loop spans 13 amino acids. CDR1 is LGHNA and CDR2 is YSLEER in the germline V gene. Trimming removed 0 bases at V and 11 bases at J, with 11 bases between. In DNA form, the CDR3 reads TGCGCCAGCAGCCAAGACCGGGGGTCTTTTCAGTACTTC. It specifies CASSQDRGSFQYF.

The chain recombines TRBV7-3 with TRBJ2-1, with TRBD2 identical over 10 bases. The germline V gene encodes CDR1 SGHTA and CDR2 FQGTGA. V lost 8 bases and J lost 6; bases outside the gene matches: 10. The CDR3 loop spans 15 amino acids. This chain's CDR3 is CASRLLAGVPNEQFF. The CDR3, as DNA: TGTGCCAGCCGCCTCCTAGCGGGGGTCCCCAATGAGCAGTTCTTC. Looking up the rest from reference TRBV7-3 and TRBJ2-1 gives the full variable domain: GAGVSQTPSNKVTEKGKYVELRCDPISGHTALYWYRQSLGQGPEFLIYFQGTGAADDSGLPNDRFFAVRPEGSVSTLKIQRTERGDSAVYLCASRLLAGVPNEQFFGPGTRLTVL.

The chain links TRBV6-2 or TRBV6-3 to TRBJ2-5, with TRBD1 as a possible D gene (5 bases). The V end was cut by 5 bases, the J end by 1 base, with 11 bases between. The CDR3 is made up of 14 amino acids. Germline V gives CDR1 MNHEY, CDR2 SVGEGT. This CDR3 reads CASSGAIRQETQYF. CDR3 nucleotide sequence: TGTGCCAGCAGTGGGGCCATCCGCCAAGAGACCCAGTACTTC.

This chain joins TRBV28 and TRBJ2-1, with D hard to call. CDR1 MDHEN and CDR2 SYDVKM come from the germline V gene. Trimming took off 6 bases at V and 0 bases at J, with 15 bases between the two ends. The CDR3 totals 16 residues. The CDR3 reads CASSPRSRVSYNEQFF. DNA for the CDR3: TGTGCCAGCAGCCCCCGGAGCCGGGTCTCCTACAATGAGCAGTTCTTC. The variable domain in full, with the rest retrieved from reference TRBV28 and TRBJ2-1, is DVKVTQSSRYLVKRTGEKVFLECVQDMDHENMFWYRQDPGLGLRLIYFSYDVKMKEKGDIPEGYSVSREKKERFSLILESASTNQTSMYLCASSPRSRVSYNEQFFGPGTRLTVL.

The V gene is TRBV6-1, the J gene TRBJ2-7; D is uncertain. The CDR3 contains 16 residues. Germline assignment: CDR1 MNHNS and CDR2 SASEGT. Trimming shortened V by 6 bases and J by 2 bases, and 20 bases separated the two germline ends. The CDR3 region has the DNA TGTGCCAGCAGCCATCGACGGGTTGGTAGGCCCTACGAGCAGTACGTC. Protein: CASSHRRVGRPYEQYV.

This clonotype was counted ten times or more. The J gene is TRBJ2-4, the V gene TRBV28, with 8 bases identical to TRBD1. Trimming removed 3 bases from V and 9 bases from J; junction bases left unmatched: 7. The germline gives CDR1 MDHEN, CDR2 SYDVKM. The CDR3 length is 14 residues. CDR3 amino acids: CASSFRTGYGIQYF. The CDR3 DNA is TGTGCCAGCAGTTTTAGGACAGGGTACGGCATTCAGTACTTC.

This clonotype turned up a few times. The chain links TRBV12-3 or TRBV12-4 to TRBJ2-4; D gene unclear. With 5 bases removed from V and 0 bases from J, the gap between germline ends came to 8 bases. The CDR3 has 14 residues. The CDR3 reads CASSPRIAKNIQYF. CDR3 nucleotide sequence: TGTGCCAGCAGTCCCCGGATAGCCAAAAACATTCAGTACTTC.

V and J are TRBV9 and TRBJ2-2; 9 nucleotides line up with TRBD2. Germline V CDR1 and CDR2: SGDLS, YYNGEE. V dropped 0 bases and J dropped 5; count of bases not matched to a gene: 5. This CDR3 has 16 residues. CDR3 region: CASSVGVLAGTGELFF. CDR3 nucleotide sequence: TGTGCCAGCAGCGTAGGGGTCCTAGCGGGAACCGGGGAGCTGTTTTTT.

As DNA, the CDR3 is TGTGCCAGCAAAAAGTATTATAGCAATCAGCCCCAGCATTTT. Translated, it gives CASKKYYSNQPQHF. The rearrangement joins TRBV6-1 to TRBJ1-5; D is unclear. This CDR3 comprises 14 residues. Per the germline V gene, CDR1 is MNHNS and CDR2 is SASEGT. The V and J ends lost 7 bases and 0 bases respectively, with 10 bases between them.

This clonotype came up many times. This rearrangement joins TRBV7-2 to TRBJ2-1, with 7 bases that match TRBD2. CDR1 SGHTA and CDR2 FQGNSA come from the germline V gene. The CDR3 is 14 amino acids. The ends lost 5 bases at V and 4 bases at J; junction bases unmatched: 5. The CDR3 sequence is CASSGGVGYNEQFF. In DNA form, the CDR3 reads TGTGCCAGCAGCGGGGGGGTCGGGTACAATGAGCAGTTCTTC.

The gene calls are TRBV9 and TRBJ1-1; D remains unclear. The CDR3 is 16 residues long. V lost 0 bases and J lost 0, with 12 bases in between. Looked up from germline, CDR1 is SGDLS and CDR2 is YYNGEE. The CDR3 region is CASSVEVGSMNTEAFF. The DNA for the CDR3 is TGTGCCAGCAGCGTAGAAGTGGGCTCAATGAACACTGAAGCTTTCTTT.

This clonotype was picked up a small number of times. The rearrangement uses TRBV12-5 and TRBJ1-1; D gene uncertain. The CDR3 covers 12 residues. Germline values: CDR1 LGHNT, CDR2 FRNRAP. V was trimmed by 4 bases and J by 4 bases, leaving 7 bases between them. CDR3: CASGSTGTEAFF. As DNA, the CDR3 is TGTGCTAGTGGTTCGACCGGCACTGAAGCTTTCTTT.

This sequence joins TRBV27 and TRBJ2-3, with TRBD2 matching 7 bases. From germline, CDR1 is MNHEY and CDR2 SMNVEV (reference sequence). Losses at the gene ends were 3 bases for V and 4 bases for J; bases not matched to a gene: 7. CDR3 length: 15 amino acids. DNA for the CDR3: TGTGCCAGCAGTTTCGAGCGGGGCTCCTCAGATACGCAGTATTTT. Encoded protein: CASSFERGSSDTQYF.

This clonotype was seen a handful of times. This sequence joins TRBV6-2 or TRBV6-3 and TRBJ2-7, with unresolved D. Germline lookup yields CDR1 MNHEY and CDR2 SVGEGT. This CDR3 comprises 12 residues. The ends were cut back, 2 bases at V and 6 bases at J, with 8 bases in the middle. CDR3 loop: CASSYPLTEQYF. CDR3 bases: TGTGCCAGCAGTTACCCCCTCACCGAGCAGTACTTC.